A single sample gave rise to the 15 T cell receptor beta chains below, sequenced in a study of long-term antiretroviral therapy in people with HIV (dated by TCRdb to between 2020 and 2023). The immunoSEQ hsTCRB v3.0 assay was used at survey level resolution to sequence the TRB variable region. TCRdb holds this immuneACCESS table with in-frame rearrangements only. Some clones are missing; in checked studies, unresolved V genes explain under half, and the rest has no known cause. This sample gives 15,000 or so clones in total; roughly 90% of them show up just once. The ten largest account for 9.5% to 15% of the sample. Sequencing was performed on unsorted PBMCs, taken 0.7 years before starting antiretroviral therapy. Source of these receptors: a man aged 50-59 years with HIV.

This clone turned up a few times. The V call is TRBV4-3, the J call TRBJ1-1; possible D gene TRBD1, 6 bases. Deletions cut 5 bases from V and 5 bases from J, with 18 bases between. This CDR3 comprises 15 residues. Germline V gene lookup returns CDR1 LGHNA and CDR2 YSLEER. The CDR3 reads CASSTLTGYGTEAFF. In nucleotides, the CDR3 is TGCGCCAGCAGCACCCTTACAGGGTACGGAACTGAAGCTTTCTTT.

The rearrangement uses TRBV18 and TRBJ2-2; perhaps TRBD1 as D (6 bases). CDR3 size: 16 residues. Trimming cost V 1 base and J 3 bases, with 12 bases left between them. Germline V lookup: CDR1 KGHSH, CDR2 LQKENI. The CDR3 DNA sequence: TGTGCCAGCTCACCACTGGCAGGGGAAGACACCGGGGAGCTGTTTTTT. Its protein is CASSPLAGEDTGELFF.

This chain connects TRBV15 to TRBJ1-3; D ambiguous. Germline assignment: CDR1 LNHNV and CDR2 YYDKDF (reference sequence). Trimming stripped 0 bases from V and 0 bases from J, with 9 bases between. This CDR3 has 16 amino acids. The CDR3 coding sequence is TGTGCCACCAGCAGAGATCCGGCTTTCTCTGGAAACACCATATATTTT. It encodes CATSRDPAFSGNTIYF.

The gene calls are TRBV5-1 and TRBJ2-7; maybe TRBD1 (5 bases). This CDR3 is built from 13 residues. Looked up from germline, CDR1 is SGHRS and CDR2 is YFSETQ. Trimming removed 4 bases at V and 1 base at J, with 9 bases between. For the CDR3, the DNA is TGCGCCAGCAGCCTAGACAGATCCTACGAGCAGTACTTC. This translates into CASSLDRSYEQYF.

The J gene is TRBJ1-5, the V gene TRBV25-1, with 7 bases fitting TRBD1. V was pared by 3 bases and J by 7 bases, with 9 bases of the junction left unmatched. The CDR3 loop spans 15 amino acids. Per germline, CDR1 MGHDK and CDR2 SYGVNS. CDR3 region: CASSDYDTRGQPQHF. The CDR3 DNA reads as TGTGCCAGCAGTGATTACGATACCAGGGGGCAGCCCCAGCATTTT.

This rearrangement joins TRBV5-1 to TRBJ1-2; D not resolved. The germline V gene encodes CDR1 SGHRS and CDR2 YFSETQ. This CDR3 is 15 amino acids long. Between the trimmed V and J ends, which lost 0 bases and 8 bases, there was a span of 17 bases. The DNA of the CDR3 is TGCGCCAGCAGCTTGGAGGGCCGCGAGATGGGGGGCTACACCTTC. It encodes CASSLEGREMGGYTF.

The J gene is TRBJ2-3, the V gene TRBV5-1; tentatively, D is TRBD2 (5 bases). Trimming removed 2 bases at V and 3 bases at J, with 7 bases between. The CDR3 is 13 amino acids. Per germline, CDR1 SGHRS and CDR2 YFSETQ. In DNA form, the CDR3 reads TGCGCCAGCAGCTTTGGCGGGACAGATACGCAGTATTTT. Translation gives CASSFGGTDTQYF.

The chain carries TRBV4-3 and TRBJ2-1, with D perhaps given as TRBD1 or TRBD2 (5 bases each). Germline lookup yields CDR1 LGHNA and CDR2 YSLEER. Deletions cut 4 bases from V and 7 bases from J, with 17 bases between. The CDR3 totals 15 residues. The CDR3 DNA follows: TGCGCCAGCAGCCTTTGGGTCTCAGGGAGTAATGAGCAGTTCTTC. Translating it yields CASSLWVSGSNEQFF.

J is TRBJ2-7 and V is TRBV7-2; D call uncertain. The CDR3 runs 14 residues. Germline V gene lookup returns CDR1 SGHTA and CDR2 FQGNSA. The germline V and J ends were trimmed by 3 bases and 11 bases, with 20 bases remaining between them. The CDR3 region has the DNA TGTGCCAGCAGCTTGGAAGGTCCCATCCGACCGAAGTACTTC. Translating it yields CASSLEGPIRPKYF.

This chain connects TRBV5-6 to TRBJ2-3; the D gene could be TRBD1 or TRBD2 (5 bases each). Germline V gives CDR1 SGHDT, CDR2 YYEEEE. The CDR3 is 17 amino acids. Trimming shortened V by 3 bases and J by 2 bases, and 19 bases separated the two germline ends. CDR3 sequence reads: CASSSDSGTEYTDTQYF. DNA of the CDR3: TGTGCCAGCAGCTCCGACTCGGGGACCGAGTACACAGATACGCAGTATTTT.

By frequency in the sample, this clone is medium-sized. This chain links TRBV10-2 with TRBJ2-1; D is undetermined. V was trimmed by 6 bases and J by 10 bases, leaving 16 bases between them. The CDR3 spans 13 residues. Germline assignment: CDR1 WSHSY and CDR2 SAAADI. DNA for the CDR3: TGCGCCAGCAGCCCCCACTTAAGCCAAGAGCAGTTCTTC. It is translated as CASSPHLSQEQFF.

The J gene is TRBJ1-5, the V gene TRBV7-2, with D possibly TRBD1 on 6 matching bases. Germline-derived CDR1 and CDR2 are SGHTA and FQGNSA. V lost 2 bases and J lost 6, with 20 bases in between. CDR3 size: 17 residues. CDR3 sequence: CASSLPRWGARSQPQHF. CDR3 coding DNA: TGTGCCAGCAGCTTACCTCGGTGGGGGGCGCGAAGTCAGCCCCAGCATTTT. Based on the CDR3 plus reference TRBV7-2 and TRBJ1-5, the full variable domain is GAGVSQSPSNKVTEKGKDVELRCDPISGHTALYWYRQSLGQGLEFLIYFQGNSAPDKSGLPSDRFSAERTGGSVSTLTIQRTQQEDSAVYLCASSLPRWGARSQPQHFGDGTRLSIL.

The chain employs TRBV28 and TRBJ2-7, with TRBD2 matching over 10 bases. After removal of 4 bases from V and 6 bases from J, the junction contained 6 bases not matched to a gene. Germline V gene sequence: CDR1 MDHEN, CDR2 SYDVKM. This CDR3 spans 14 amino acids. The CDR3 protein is CASSWQRGGREQYF. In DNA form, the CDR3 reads TGTGCCAGCAGTTGGCAGCGGGGGGGCCGCGAGCAGTACTTC.

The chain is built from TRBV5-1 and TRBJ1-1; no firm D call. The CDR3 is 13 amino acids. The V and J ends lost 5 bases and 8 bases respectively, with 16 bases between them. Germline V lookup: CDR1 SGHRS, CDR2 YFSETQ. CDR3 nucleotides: TGCGCCAGCAGGGGTTCAGTGGCTCAGGAAGCTTTCTTT. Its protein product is CASRGSVAQEAFF.

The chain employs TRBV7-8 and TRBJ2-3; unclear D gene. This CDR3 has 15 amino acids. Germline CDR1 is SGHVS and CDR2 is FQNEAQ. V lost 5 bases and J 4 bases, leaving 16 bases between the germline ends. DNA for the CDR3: TGTGCCAGCAGCCCCACTCCTACGGGCGCAGATACGCAGTATTTT. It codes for CASSPTPTGADTQYF.